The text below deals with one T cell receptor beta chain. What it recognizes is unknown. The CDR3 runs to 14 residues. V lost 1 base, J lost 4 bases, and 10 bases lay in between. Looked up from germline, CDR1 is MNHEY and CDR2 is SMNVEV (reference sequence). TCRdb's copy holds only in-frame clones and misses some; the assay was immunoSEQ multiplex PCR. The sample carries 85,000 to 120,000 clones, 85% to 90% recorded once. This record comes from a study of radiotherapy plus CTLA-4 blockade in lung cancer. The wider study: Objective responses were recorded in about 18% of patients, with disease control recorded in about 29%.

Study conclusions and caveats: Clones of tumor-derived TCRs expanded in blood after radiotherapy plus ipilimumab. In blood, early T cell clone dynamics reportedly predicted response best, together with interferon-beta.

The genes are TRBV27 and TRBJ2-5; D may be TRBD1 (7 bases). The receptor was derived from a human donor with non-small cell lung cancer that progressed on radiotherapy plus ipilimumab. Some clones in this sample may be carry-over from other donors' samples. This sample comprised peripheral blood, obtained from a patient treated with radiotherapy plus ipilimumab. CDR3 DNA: TGTGCCAGCAGTTTATTTCAGGGGGGAGAGACCCAGTACTTC. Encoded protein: CASSLFQGGETQYF.